The source of this TCR beta chain is a study of cytomegalovirus exposure and HLA in healthy donors. General study points: Reportedly, cytomegalovirus status was diagnosed with high sensitivity and specificity.

This clone was seen once. Its antigen is not known. CDR3 length equals 15 residues. V trimming: 5 bases; J trimming: 8 bases; junction bases outside the gene matches: 7. Germline CDR1 MNHNS, CDR2 SASEGT. The PCR was carried out with 60 Vbeta primers and 13 Jbeta primers. Method: immunoSEQ multiplex PCR; TCRdb's copy keeps in-frame clones and lacks some. The sample holds around 120,000 clones; around 84% are singletons and the top ten take approximately 2.6%. The sequenced material came from PBMCs. The rearrangement uses TRBV6-1 and TRBJ1-6, with 9 bases matching TRBD1. The receptor comes from a man over 45 in good health and CMV-seronegative. Here the CDR3 reads CASSNDRGIYSPLHF. The CDR3 nucleotides read TGTGCCAGCAGTAATGACAGGGGGATATATTCACCCCTCCACTTT.